These 26 T cell receptor beta chains originate from one sample sequenced in a study of T-cell memory formation after mild COVID-19. TCRdb fed the 5' RACE reads into MiXCR, producing one record per CDR3 protein. Of around 300,000 distinct CDR3 sequences listed, less than 20% are singletons. The sequencing input was PBMCs or a T cell subset sorted from them (not recorded which). These receptors were taken from a man aged 18-30 years who had mild COVID-19 (a few samples of this study predate the infection). Cell type and time point are not known.

This clonotype was observed many times. The V and J genes are TRBV4-3 and TRBJ1-5; the match to TRBD1 covers 8 bases. CDR1 LGHNA and CDR2 YSLEER come from the germline V gene. The CDR3 length is 14 residues. V gave up 4 bases and J gave up 4 bases; unmatched junction bases: 3. CDR3 sequence: CASSPDRGNQPQHF. CDR3 sequence (DNA): TGCGCCAGCAGCCCCGACAGGGGAAATCAGCCCCAGCATTTT.

The genes are TRBV27 and TRBJ1-1; D not resolved. Per the germline V gene, CDR1 is MNHEY and CDR2 is SMNVEV (reference sequence). This CDR3 has 15 residues. Trimming removed 2 bases at V and 4 bases at J, with 14 bases between. The CDR3 nucleotides are TGTGCCAGCAGTTTAAATGAGGGTCGAGTCACTGAAGCTTTCTTT. As protein: CASSLNEGRVTEAFF.

The rearrangement uses TRBV4-3 and TRBJ1-4, with a possible D match to TRBD1 (6 bases). Looked up from germline, CDR1 is LGHNA and CDR2 is YSLEER. The CDR3 has 16 residues. V shed 1 base and J shed 4 bases, with 13 bases lying between them. The CDR3 coding sequence is TGCGCCAGCAGCCAAGGTCCGAGACAGGATAATGAAAAACTGTTTTTT. Its protein is CASSQGPRQDNEKLFF.

The V and J genes are TRBV7-2 and TRBJ2-7; D not resolved. This CDR3 is built from 13 residues. V shed 2 bases and J shed 1 base, with 6 bases lying between them. Germline V gene sequence: CDR1 SGHTA, CDR2 FQGNSA. The CDR3 bases are TGTGCCAGCAGCTTAAGGCAGTCCTACGAGCAGTACTTC. Encoded protein: CASSLRQSYEQYF.

V and J are TRBV6-5 and TRBJ2-6; a possible D gene is TRBD2 (6 bases). V was pared by 2 bases and J by 1 base, with 24 bases between. The V gene's germline CDR1 is MNHEY and CDR2 SVGAGI. The CDR3 covers 21 residues. CDR3 residues: CASSYRSSPGSLGSGANVLTF. CDR3 bases: TGTGCCAGCAGTTACCGGTCCTCGCCCGGGAGCCTGGGGTCTGGGGCCAACGTCCTGACTTTC.

This CDR3 is CASSWAGGNIQYF. DNA of the CDR3: TGTGCCAGCAGTTGGGCAGGGGGAAACATTCAGTACTTC. The genes are TRBV12-3 or TRBV12-4 and TRBJ2-4, with 7 positions matching TRBD1. After removal of 4 bases from V and 6 bases from J, the junction contained 3 bases not matched to a gene. The CDR3 runs to 13 residues.

This clonotype came up a few times. The chain has TRBV7-9 and TRBJ2-1, with a possible D match to TRBD2 (6 bases). V lost 10 bases and J 5 bases, leaving 15 bases between the germline ends. Germline V gene lookup returns CDR1 SEHNR and CDR2 FQNEAQ (reference sequence). The CDR3 has 13 residues. In nucleotides, the CDR3 is TGTGCCATGGAGGGGTTGGTCGACAATGAGCAGTTCTTC. Protein product: CAMEGLVDNEQFF.

The chain recombines TRBV11-2 with TRBJ2-6; 10 bases line up with TRBD2. Germline CDR1 reads SGHAT; CDR2 reads FQNNGV. V was clipped by 5 bases and J by 0 bases; unmatched bases: 1. The CDR3 covers 16 residues. CDR3 protein: CASSERGGSGANVLTF. The DNA for the CDR3 is TGTGCCAGCAGCGAGCGGGGGGGCTCTGGGGCCAACGTCCTGACTTTC.

This chain uses TRBV6-1 with TRBJ1-5; 11 bases match TRBD1. Per the germline V gene, CDR1 is MNHNS and CDR2 is SASEGT. CDR3 length: 14 residues. V lost 6 bases and J lost 5; bases outside the gene matches: 3. The CDR3 coding sequence is TGTGCCAGCAGACGGGACAGGGGGGATCAGCCCCAGCATTTT. Amino acid sequence: CASRRDRGDQPQHF.

In its sample, this clonotype was seen a few times. The rearrangement joins TRBV2 to TRBJ2-1; D not certain. CDR1 is SNHLY and CDR2 is FYNNEI in the germline V gene. The CDR3 is made up of 15 amino acids. The CDR3 bases are TGTGCTATGATTGCCGGGTCTCTTAACAACAATGAGCAGTTCTTC. Protein product: CAMIAGSLNNNEQFF.

Only a few counts were recorded for this clonotype. The chain links TRBV7-9 to TRBJ2-3; a weak D match, TRBD1 (6 bases). Germline CDR1 is SEHNR and CDR2 is FQNEAQ (reference sequence). This CDR3 region has 15 residues. With 0 bases removed from V and 6 bases from J, the gap between germline ends came to 13 bases. CDR3 in amino acids: CASSLASPDRDTQYF. The CDR3, as DNA: TGTGCCAGCAGCTTAGCGTCACCCGACAGGGATACGCAGTATTTT.

This clonotype was observed a handful of times. The rearrangement joins TRBV5-5 to TRBJ2-3, with no clear D. The CDR3 length is 13 residues. Germline CDR1 reads SGHKS; CDR2 reads YYEKEE (reference sequence). V was cut by 5 bases and J by 1 base, with 8 bases left in between. In nucleotides, the CDR3 is TGTGCCAGCAGTTCCCCAGGCACAGATACGCAGTATTTT. This translates into CASSSPGTDTQYF.

The J gene is TRBJ1-5, the V gene TRBV12-3 or TRBV12-4; 11 bases fit TRBD1. The V segment lost 7 bases and the J segment 3 bases; nucleotides outside the gene matches: 5. This CDR3 has 15 amino acids. The DNA for the CDR3 is TGTGCCAGCACCCCGGACAGGGGGCACAATCAGCCCCAGCATTTT. Its protein is CASTPDRGHNQPQHF.

The rearrangement joins TRBV10-3 to TRBJ2-2; a weak D match, TRBD2 (5 bases). Germline CDR1 ENHRY, CDR2 SYGVKD. This CDR3 contains 15 residues. V lost 0 bases and J 4 bases, leaving 9 bases between the germline ends. The CDR3 sequence: CAISESRGFTGELFF. The CDR3, as DNA: TGTGCCATCAGTGAGTCAAGAGGGTTCACCGGGGAGCTGTTTTTT.

This clonotype appeared a few times. DNA of the CDR3: TGTGCCACCAGCAGAGAACTAGCGGGGGGAAAACAGTACGAGCAGTACTTC. It yields the protein CATSRELAGGKQYEQYF. The chain joins TRBV15 to TRBJ2-7, with 12 bases lining up with TRBD2. Germline CDR1 reads LNHNV; CDR2 reads YYDKDF (reference sequence). The CDR3 loop spans 17 amino acids. The junction had 7 bases not matched to a gene; V was cut back by 0 bases and J by 4 bases. The full variable domain, completed using reference TRBV15 and TRBJ2-7, is DAMVIQNPRYQVTQFGKPVTLSCSQTLNHNVMYWYQQKSSQAPKLLFHYYDKDFNNEADTPDNFQSRRPNTSFCFLDIRSPGLGDTAMYLCATSRELAGGKQYEQYFGPGTRLTVT.

The chain couples TRBV20-1 to TRBJ2-3; 7 bases are a match to TRBD1. After removal of 4 bases from V and 2 bases from J, the junction contained 9 bases not matched to a gene. This CDR3 has 15 amino acids. Germline V gives CDR1 DFQATT, CDR2 SNEGSKA (reference sequence). The CDR3: CSAKRSGQYTDTQYF. The CDR3 nucleotides are TGCAGTGCTAAAAGGTCGGGACAGTACACAGATACGCAGTATTTT.

The CDR3 DNA follows: TGCAGTGCTAGAGATCGTGGCTGGACAGGGCACACCGGGGAGCTGTTTTTT. This sequence encodes CSARDRGWTGHTGELFF. V gene TRBV20-1 combines with J gene TRBJ2-2, with 8 nucleotides matching TRBD1. The CDR3 contains 17 residues. Unmatched junction bases numbered 9, after V lost 0 bases and J lost 3 bases. Germline CDR1 and CDR2: DFQATT and SNEGSKA (reference sequence).

V usage is TRBV5-4 and J usage is TRBJ1-5; no definite D call. Germline V gene sequence: CDR1 SGHNT, CDR2 YYREEE (reference sequence). This CDR3 has 14 residues. Trimming removed 4 bases at V and 2 bases at J, with 10 bases between. DNA of the CDR3: TGTGCCAGCAGCACAGAAGGCGGCAATCAGCCCCAGCATTTT. This sequence encodes CASSTEGGNQPQHF.

The rearrangement links TRBV12-3 or TRBV12-4 to TRBJ2-5, with D possibly TRBD1 on 6 matching bases. The CDR3 is 13 residues long. V was pared by 4 bases and J by 2 bases, with 8 bases between. CDR3 bases: TGTGCCAGCAGTTGGACAGTGCAAGAGACCCAGTACTTC. Its protein is CASSWTVQETQYF.

In this sample, this clonotype turned up a few times. The rearrangement joins TRBV20-1 to TRBJ1-1; D call uncertain. Trimming removed 6 bases at V and 1 base at J, with 9 bases between. Per germline, CDR1 DFQATT and CDR2 SNEGSKA (reference sequence). The CDR3 covers 12 residues. The DNA of the CDR3 is TGCAGTGCCATGGAACCGAACACTGAAGCTTTCTTT. Protein product: CSAMEPNTEAFF.

This chain connects TRBV11-2 to TRBJ2-7; D may be TRBD2 (5 bases). V lost 5 bases and J 3 bases, leaving 14 bases between the germline ends. The germline gives CDR1 SGHAT, CDR2 FQNNGV. CDR3 size: 14 residues. Written as DNA, the CDR3 is TGTGCCAGCAGCCCAGGACGGGGAGACTACGAGCAGTACTTC. It yields the protein CASSPGRGDYEQYF. Full variable domain (rest looked up from reference TRBV11-2 and TRBJ2-7): EAGVAQSPRYKIIEKRQSVAFWCNPISGHATLYWYQQILGQGPKLLIQFQNNGVVDDSQLPKDRFSAERLKGVDSTLKIQPAKLEDSAVYLCASSPGRGDYEQYFGPGTRLTVT.

The chain couples TRBV6-1 to TRBJ2-7; D assignment may be TRBD1 or TRBD2 (6 bases each). The CDR3 spans 14 residues. V shed 8 bases and J shed 6 bases, with 20 bases lying between them. The V gene's germline CDR1 is MNHNS and CDR2 SASEGT. Here the CDR3 reads CASRDTYSGAEQYV. The CDR3 DNA reads as TGTGCCAGCCGGGACACCTACTCGGGAGCCGAGCAGTACGTC.

The chain recombines TRBV27 with TRBJ1-5; D might be TRBD1 (5 bases). CDR3 size: 13 residues. CDR1 and CDR2 (germline): MNHEY, SMNVEV (reference sequence). V shed 6 bases and J shed 7 bases, with 13 bases lying between them. The CDR3 DNA reads TGTGCCAGCAGAGAAGGGGAGGACCAGCCCCAGCATTTT. This gives the protein CASREGEDQPQHF.

This clonotype was found a few times. The genes are TRBV7-9 and TRBJ2-1, with 7 bases that match TRBD2. V shed 5 bases, J shed 4 bases, and the junction held 8 bases outside the gene matches. Germline V CDR1 and CDR2: SEHNR, FQNEAQ (reference sequence). There are 15 residues in the CDR3. CDR3 coding DNA: TGTGCCAGCAGCCCGGGGGGAGCTACTTACAATGAGCAGTTCTTC. As protein: CASSPGGATYNEQFF.

The chain joins TRBV6-4 to TRBJ2-1, with 11 positions matching TRBD2. Germline assignment: CDR1 MRHNA and CDR2 SNTAGT. J was trimmed by 8 bases and V by 5 bases; bases with no gene match: 5. CDR3 length equals 14 residues. The chain's CDR3 is CASSPSGGRYEQFF. The CDR3, as DNA: TGTGCCAGCAGTCCTAGCGGGGGGCGATATGAGCAGTTCTTC.

J is TRBJ1-1 and V is TRBV5-6; TRBD1 might be the D (5 bases). The germline V gene encodes CDR1 SGHDT and CDR2 YYEEEE. V was shortened by 4 bases and J by 3 bases, with 16 bases between the two germline ends. This CDR3 is built from 15 residues. CDR3 DNA sequence: TGTGCCAGCAGCCGGGGACTTGGAAGAGACACTGAAGCTTTCTTT. This codes for CASSRGLGRDTEAFF.